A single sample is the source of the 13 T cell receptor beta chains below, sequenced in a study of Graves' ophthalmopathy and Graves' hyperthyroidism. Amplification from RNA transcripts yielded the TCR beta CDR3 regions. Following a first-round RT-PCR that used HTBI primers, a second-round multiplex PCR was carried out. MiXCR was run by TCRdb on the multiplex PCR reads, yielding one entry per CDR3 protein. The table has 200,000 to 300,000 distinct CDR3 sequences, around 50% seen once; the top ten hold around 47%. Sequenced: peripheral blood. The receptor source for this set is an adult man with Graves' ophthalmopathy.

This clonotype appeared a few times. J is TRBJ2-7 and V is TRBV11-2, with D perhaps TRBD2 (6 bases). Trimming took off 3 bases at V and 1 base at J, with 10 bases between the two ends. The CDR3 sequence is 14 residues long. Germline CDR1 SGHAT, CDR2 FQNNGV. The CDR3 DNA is TGTGCCAGCAGCTTTATCGGGGGATCCTACGAGCAGTACTTC. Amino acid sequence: CASSFIGGSYEQYF.

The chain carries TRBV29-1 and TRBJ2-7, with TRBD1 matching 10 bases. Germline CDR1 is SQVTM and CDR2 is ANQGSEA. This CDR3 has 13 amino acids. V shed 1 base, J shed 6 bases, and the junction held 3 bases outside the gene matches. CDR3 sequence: CSVEGQGASEQYF. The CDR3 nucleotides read TGCAGCGTTGAAGGACAGGGGGCGAGCGAGCAGTACTTC.

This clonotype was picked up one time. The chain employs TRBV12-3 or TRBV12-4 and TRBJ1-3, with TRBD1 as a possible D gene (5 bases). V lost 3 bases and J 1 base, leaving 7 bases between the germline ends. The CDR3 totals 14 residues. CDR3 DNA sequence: TGTGCCAGCAGTTTCAGGGCATCTGGAAACACCATATATTTT. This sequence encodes CASSFRASGNTIYF.

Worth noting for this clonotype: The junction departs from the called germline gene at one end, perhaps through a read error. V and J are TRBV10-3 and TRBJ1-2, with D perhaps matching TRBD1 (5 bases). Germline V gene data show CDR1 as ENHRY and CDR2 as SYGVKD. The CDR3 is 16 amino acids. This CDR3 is CASSRQSWGDNYGYTF. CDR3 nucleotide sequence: TGTGCCAGCAGTCGACAGTCTTGGGGTGATAACTATGGCTACACCTTC.

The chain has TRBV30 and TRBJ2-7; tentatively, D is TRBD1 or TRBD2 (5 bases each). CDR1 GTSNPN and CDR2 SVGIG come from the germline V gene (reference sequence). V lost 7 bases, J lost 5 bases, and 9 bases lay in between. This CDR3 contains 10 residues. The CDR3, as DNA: TGTGCCTTAGAGGGGAACGAGCAGTACTTC. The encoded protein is CALEGNEQYF.

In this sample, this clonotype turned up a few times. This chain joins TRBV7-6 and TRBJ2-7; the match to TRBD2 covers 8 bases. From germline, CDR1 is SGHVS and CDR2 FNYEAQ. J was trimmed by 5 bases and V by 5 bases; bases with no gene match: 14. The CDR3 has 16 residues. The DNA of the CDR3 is TGTGCCAGCAGCCAACCAACCGGGACTAGTCTCGACGAGCAGTACTTC. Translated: CASSQPTGTSLDEQYF.

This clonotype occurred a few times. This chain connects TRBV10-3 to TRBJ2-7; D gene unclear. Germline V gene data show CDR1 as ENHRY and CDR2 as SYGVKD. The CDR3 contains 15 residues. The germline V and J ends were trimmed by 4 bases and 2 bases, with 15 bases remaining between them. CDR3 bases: TGTGCCATCAGTGTCTTGGGCGCCGCTCCCTACGAGCAGTACTTC. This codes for CAISVLGAAPYEQYF.

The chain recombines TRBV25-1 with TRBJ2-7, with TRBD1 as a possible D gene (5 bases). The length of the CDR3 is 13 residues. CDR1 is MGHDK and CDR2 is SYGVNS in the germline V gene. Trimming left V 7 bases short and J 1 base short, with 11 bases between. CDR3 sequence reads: CASISGLSYEQYF. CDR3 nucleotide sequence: TGTGCCAGCATTTCAGGGCTATCCTACGAGCAGTACTTC.

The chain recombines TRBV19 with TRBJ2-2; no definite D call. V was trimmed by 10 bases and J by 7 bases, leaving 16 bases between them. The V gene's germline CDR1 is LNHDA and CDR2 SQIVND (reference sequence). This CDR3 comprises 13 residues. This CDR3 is CATQNEFHGELFF. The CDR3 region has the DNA TGTGCCACCCAAAACGAGTTCCACGGGGAGCTGTTTTTT.

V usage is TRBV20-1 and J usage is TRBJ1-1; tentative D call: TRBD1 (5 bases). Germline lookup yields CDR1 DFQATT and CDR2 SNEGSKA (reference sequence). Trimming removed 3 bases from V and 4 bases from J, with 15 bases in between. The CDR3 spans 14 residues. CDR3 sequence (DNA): TGCAGTGCTAGGGGGAGGAGGGGCTCCACTGAAGCTTTCTTT. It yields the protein CSARGRRGSTEAFF.

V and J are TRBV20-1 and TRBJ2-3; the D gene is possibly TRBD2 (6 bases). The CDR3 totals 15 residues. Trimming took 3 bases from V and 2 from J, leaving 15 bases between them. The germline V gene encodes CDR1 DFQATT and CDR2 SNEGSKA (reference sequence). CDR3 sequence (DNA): TGCAGTGCTAGCCCGGGACGGGAGTTCACAGATACGCAGTATTTT. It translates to CSASPGREFTDTQYF.

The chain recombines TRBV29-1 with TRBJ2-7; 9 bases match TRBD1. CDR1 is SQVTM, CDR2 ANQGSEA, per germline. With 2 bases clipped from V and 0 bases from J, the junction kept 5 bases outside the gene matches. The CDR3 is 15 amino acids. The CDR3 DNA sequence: TGCAGCGTTGAAAAAGGGGACAGGGACTCCTACGAGCAGTACTTC. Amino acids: CSVEKGDRDSYEQYF.

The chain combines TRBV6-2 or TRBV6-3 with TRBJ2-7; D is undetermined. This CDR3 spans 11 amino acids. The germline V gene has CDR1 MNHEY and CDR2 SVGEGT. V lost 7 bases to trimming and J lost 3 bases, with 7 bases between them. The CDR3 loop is CASIGNYEQYF. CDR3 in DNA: TGTGCCAGCATTGGGAACTACGAGCAGTACTTC.